Listed here are 21 T cell receptor beta chains from one sample, sequenced in a study of blood T cells in healthy people across ages. Primed by a sample-barcoded 5' primer and a J-beta primer mix, a second PCR proceeded for about 7 to 12 cycles. MiXCR, run by TCRdb on the 5' RACE reads, gives a single entry per CDR3 protein. The top ten hold about 19% of the sample, which has over a million distinct CDR3 sequences, 45% seen once. Sample: blood. The origin of the receptors is a woman aged 60 to 75 in good health.

This sequence joins TRBV29-1 and TRBJ2-7; TRBD2 agrees at 8 bases. CDR3 length equals 11 residues. CDR1 is SQVTM, CDR2 ANQGSEA, per germline. The V segment lost 7 bases and the J segment 7 bases; nucleotides outside the gene matches: 6. The CDR3 protein is CSAVGGGEQYF. CDR3 in DNA: TGCAGCGCCGTCGGGGGGGGAGAGCAGTACTTC.

The V and J genes are TRBV18 and TRBJ1-2, with a possible D match to TRBD1 (6 bases). V was cut by 1 base and J by 7 bases, with 16 bases left in between. Germline CDR1 reads KGHSH; CDR2 reads LQKENI. CDR3 size: 15 residues. The chain's CDR3 is CASSPRGAEIGGYTF. The CDR3 nucleotides read TGTGCCAGCTCACCACGGGGGGCGGAAATCGGTGGCTACACCTTC.

This clonotype has a handful of counts. The V gene is TRBV20-1, the J gene TRBJ2-3; tentatively, D is TRBD1 (6 bases). The CDR3 contains 15 residues. V lost 6 bases, J lost 0 bases, and 16 bases lay in between. Germline CDR1 reads DFQATT; CDR2 reads SNEGSKA (reference sequence). In DNA form, the CDR3 reads TGCAGTGCGCAAGACAGGTCAATTAGCACAGATACGCAGTATTTT. Protein sequence: CSAQDRSISTDTQYF.

This clonotype was detected a few times. This chain uses TRBV5-5 with TRBJ2-1, with TRBD2 matching over 12 bases. The CDR3 totals 15 residues. Germline V gives CDR1 SGHKS, CDR2 YYEKEE (reference sequence). J lost 7 bases, V lost 4 bases, and 6 bases had no gene match. The CDR3 loop is CASSPLAGGGNEQFF. CDR3 nucleotide sequence: TGTGCCAGCAGCCCACTAGCGGGAGGTGGTAATGAGCAGTTCTTC. The full variable domain, with the rest looked up from reference TRBV5-5 and TRBJ2-1, is DAGVTQSPTHLIKTRGQQVTLRCSPISGHKSVSWYQQVLGQGPQFIFQYYEKEERGRGNFPDRFSARQFPNYSSELNVNALLLGDSALYLCASSPLAGGGNEQFFGPGTRLTVL.

The chain links TRBV3-1 to TRBJ2-1; D is possibly TRBD2 (5 bases). Trimming took off 3 bases at V and 5 bases at J, with 17 bases between the two ends. Germline V gene sequence: CDR1 LGHDT, CDR2 YNNKEL (reference sequence). The CDR3 contains 16 residues. The CDR3 region has the DNA TGTGCCAGCAGCCAGGCGGGCGGATGGGGTCACAATGAGCAGTTCTTC. Residues: CASSQAGGWGHNEQFF.

V gene TRBV18 combines with J gene TRBJ1-2, with D maybe TRBD1 (5 bases). Germline V gives CDR1 KGHSH, CDR2 LQKENI. There are 15 residues in the CDR3. Trimming took 3 bases from V and 4 from J, leaving 15 bases between them. CDR3 nucleotide sequence: TGTGCCAGCTCACCCCCACTTCCGGGGGGCTATGGCTACACCTTC. It encodes CASSPPLPGGYGYTF.

The CDR3 DNA reads as TGCAGTGCTCCGTCGCCGGATAAGTACAATGAGCAGTTCTTC. Translated: CSAPSPDKYNEQFF. This chain connects TRBV20-1 to TRBJ2-1; D is uncertain. The germline V and J ends were trimmed by 5 bases and 4 bases, with 15 bases remaining between them. The germline V gene encodes CDR1 DFQATT and CDR2 SNEGSKA (reference sequence). This CDR3 is built from 14 residues.

The chain carries TRBV5-1 and TRBJ1-2, with D hard to call. This CDR3 is 13 amino acids long. The V and J ends lost 1 base and 0 bases respectively, with 4 bases between them. Germline-derived CDR1 and CDR2 are SGHRS and YFSETQ. CDR3: CASSLWTNYGYTF. CDR3 DNA sequence: TGCGCCAGCAGCTTGTGGACTAACTATGGCTACACCTTC.

This sequence joins TRBV7-9 and TRBJ2-7; TRBD1 matches at 9 bases. The CDR3 loop spans 15 amino acids. With V trimmed by 1 base and J by 5 bases, 6 bases remained unmatched. Germline assignment: CDR1 SEHNR and CDR2 FQNEAQ (reference sequence). CDR3 loop: CASSLGTGVPNEQYF. DNA for the CDR3: TGTGCCAGCAGCTTAGGGACAGGGGTCCCTAACGAGCAGTACTTC. Based on the CDR3 plus reference TRBV7-9 and TRBJ2-7, the full variable domain is DTGVSQNPRHKITKRGQNVTFRCDPISEHNRLYWYRQTLGQGPEFLTYFQNEAQLEKSRLLSDRFSAERPKGSFSTLEIQRTEQGDSAMYLCASSLGTGVPNEQYFGPGTRLTVT.

J is TRBJ2-1 and V is TRBV7-9; D is possibly TRBD1 (6 bases). CDR1 and CDR2 (germline): SEHNR, FQNEAQ (reference sequence). This CDR3 region has 17 residues. V dropped 5 bases and J dropped 5 bases, with 22 bases sitting between them. In DNA form, the CDR3 reads TGTGCCAGCAGCCCCCCAGGGGCCCAACCCGTTAACAATGAGCAGTTCTTC. Protein: CASSPPGAQPVNNEQFF.

The genes are TRBV2 and TRBJ2-7; 11 nucleotides align to TRBD1. The J segment lost 3 bases and the V segment lost 7 bases, leaving 5 bases of the junction unmatched. This CDR3 region has 14 residues. Germline lookup yields CDR1 SNHLY and CDR2 FYNNEI. This CDR3 is CASTGQGAHYEQYF. The DNA of the CDR3 is TGTGCCAGCACCGGACAGGGGGCACACTACGAGCAGTACTTC. The whole variable domain, remainder taken from reference TRBV2 and TRBJ2-7, is EPEVTQTPSHQVTQMGQEVILRCVPISNHLYFYWYRQILGQKVEFLVSFYNNEISEKSEIFDDQFSVERPDGSNFTLKIRSTKLEDSAMYFCASTGQGAHYEQYFGPGTRLTVT.

The chain links TRBV20-1 to TRBJ1-2; 10 positions agree with TRBD1. Looked up from germline, CDR1 is DFQATT and CDR2 is SNEGSKA (reference sequence). The V segment lost 4 bases and the J segment 3 bases; nucleotides outside the gene matches: 5. The CDR3 extends over 14 amino acids. CDR3 in amino acids: CSAKRTGGHYGYTF. CDR3 coding DNA: TGCAGTGCTAAAAGGACAGGGGGACACTATGGCTACACCTTC.

This clonotype was detected only a few times. The chain is built from TRBV7-9 and TRBJ2-5, with TRBD1 matching over 7 bases. The CDR3 totals 14 residues. V lost 6 bases and J lost 13; bases outside the gene matches: 17. Germline V CDR1 and CDR2: SEHNR, FQNEAQ (reference sequence). This chain's CDR3 is CASSRYISGQPGYF. CDR3 bases: TGTGCCAGCAGTCGTTATATCTCGGGACAGCCCGGGTACTTC.

The chain combines TRBV5-1 with TRBJ2-3; 9 bases map to TRBD2. CDR3 size: 16 residues. V lost 4 bases and J lost 3; bases outside the gene matches: 9. Germline loops: CDR1 SGHRS, CDR2 YFSETQ. CDR3 protein: CASSPQPAGGTDTQYF. CDR3 coding DNA: TGCGCCAGCAGCCCTCAACCAGCGGGAGGTACAGATACGCAGTATTTT.

V usage is TRBV13 and J usage is TRBJ2-3; D is perhaps TRBD2 (5 bases). The germline V gene has CDR1 PRHDT and CDR2 FYEKMQ (reference sequence). Trimming pared 1 base from V and 4 bases from J, leaving 21 bases between. This CDR3 has 18 amino acids. CDR3 DNA sequence: TGTGCCAGCAGCTTAGTGTTAGCGAGACATCCCCCTCCAGATACGCAGTATTTT. Residues: CASSLVLARHPPPDTQYF.

This chain links TRBV27 with TRBJ2-7; possibly TRBD1 for D (5 bases). The CDR3 consists of 15 residues. Per germline, CDR1 MNHEY and CDR2 SMNVEV (reference sequence). The V end was cut by 8 bases, the J end by 5 bases, with 22 bases between. CDR3 bases: TGTGCCAGCCAAACGTCTACAGGCCTCCCGGACGAGCAGTACTTC. Its translation: CASQTSTGLPDEQYF.

This clonotype was counted at least ten times. The rearrangement links TRBV27 to TRBJ2-7; D might be TRBD1 or TRBD2, each matching 6 bases. Looked up from germline, CDR1 is MNHEY and CDR2 is SMNVEV (reference sequence). The CDR3 extends over 15 amino acids. Between the trimmed V and J ends, which lost 3 bases and 3 bases, there was a span of 15 bases. The CDR3, as DNA: TGTGCCAGCAGTTTGGGGGGCGTCAGAATCTACGAGCAGTACTTC. Residues: CASSLGGVRIYEQYF.

This chain uses TRBV28 with TRBJ2-5; 8 bases align to TRBD1. Losses at the gene ends were 3 bases for V and 0 bases for J; bases not matched to a gene: 12. Germline CDR1 and CDR2: MDHEN and SYDVKM. This CDR3 is 18 amino acids long. Written as DNA, the CDR3 is TGTGCCAGCAGTTTTGATCGGCAGGGGGCTGGTAACCAAGAGACCCAGTACTTC. Its protein product is CASSFDRQGAGNQETQYF.

This clonotype has only a few counts. V and J are TRBV14 and TRBJ2-7; D gene unclear. This CDR3 contains 12 residues. The germline gives CDR1 SGHDN, CDR2 FVKESK. Trimming left V 1 base short and J 7 bases short, with 8 bases between. The CDR3 nucleotides read TGTGCCAGCAGCCAAGGCGCCTGGGAGCAGTACTTC. Translating gives CASSQGAWEQYF.

CDR3 sequence (DNA): TGTGCCAGCAGTCCCAGGGACGGCGAGCAGTACTTC. Its protein product is CASSPRDGEQYF. The chain employs TRBV27 and TRBJ2-7; D may be TRBD1 or TRBD2 (5 bases each). The CDR3 consists of 12 residues. CDR1 is MNHEY and CDR2 is SMNVEV in the germline V gene (reference sequence). Trimming cost V 5 bases and J 6 bases, with 11 bases left between them.

In the case of this clonotype: A read error may account for a junction end that differs from germline. The chain joins TRBV27 to TRBJ2-5, with 7 bases aligning to TRBD2. The CDR3 covers 15 residues. CDR1 and CDR2 from the germline V gene are MNHEY and SMNVEV (reference sequence). CDR3 loop: CASSQLGGSRETRYF. DNA of the CDR3: TGTGCCAGCAGCCAATTGGGGGGGTCACGGGAGACCCGGTACTTC.